The sequence of this T cell receptor beta chain was determined in a study of CD8+ T cells in alopecia areata. After isolation, RNA underwent reverse transcription to generate cDNA as the sequencing template. Sequencing was performed with immunoSEQ multiplex PCR; in TCRdb, only in-frame clones are kept and a portion is missing. The table shows fewer than 250,000 clones, with under 40% occurring only once. Described treatment: oral pan-JAK inhibitor, 5-10 mg twice daily. The V end lost 6 bases, the J end lost 4 bases, and 11 bases lay between the germline ends. From germline, CDR1 is SGHVS and CDR2 FQNEAQ. The CDR3 extends over 13 amino acids.

The rearrangement uses TRBV7-8 and TRBJ2-3, with D possibly being TRBD1 (6 bases). This material consisted of CD4+ T cells sorted from blood, taken at approximately week 34, from a patient treated with tofacitinib. This receptor was taken from a human donor with alopecia areata. CDR3 protein: CASSRWGPDTQYF. In DNA form, the CDR3 reads TGTGCCAGCAGTCGCTGGGGGCCAGATACGCAGTATTTT.